The sequence of this T cell receptor (beta chain) was determined in a study of neurological immune-mediated disorders. Whole-study findings and limits: Patients with HTLV-1-associated myelopathy had the highest level of TCR clonal expansion, whereas patients with multiple sclerosis had the lowest level, falling beneath the level found in healthy controls. Expanded clones shared no CDR3 amino acid sequences across subjects, suggesting private repertoires in all groups.

By 5'RACE with 10-nucleotide random UMIs, the cDNA was made. TCRdb redid the calling of the 5' RACE reads with MiXCR, one entry per CDR3 protein. Seen here are 31,000 or so distinct CDR3 sequences, about 4.8% observed once, and the top ten hold more than 20%. The germline V gene encodes CDR1 MNHEY and CDR2 SVGAGI. With 6 bases clipped from V and 7 bases from J, the junction kept 5 bases outside the gene matches. The CDR3 length is 13 residues. This clonotype was seen at least ten times. As yet, its antigen is unknown. The clonotype originates from a man in his late teens or twenties in good health. Source material: PBMCs. This chain joins TRBV6-5 and TRBJ1-5; 8 nucleotides agree with TRBD1. This chain's CDR3 is CASSDRGEQPQHF. The CDR3 nucleotides are TGTGCCAGCAGCGACAGGGGTGAGCAGCCCCAGCATTTT.